What follows are 7 T cell receptor beta chains derived from one specimen sequenced in a study of graft-versus-host responses after intestinal transplantation. These receptors' targets are unknown. Here immunoSEQ multiplex PCR was the method, and the copy in TCRdb shows in-frame clones only, minus some. The sample yields approximately 81,000 clones, around 90% seen once. The sample in question was unstimulated CD8+ T cells sorted from spleen or lymph node cells, obtained before transplant. The source of these receptors is a human donor who was the organ donor for an intestinal transplant.

The V gene is TRBV7-9, the J gene TRBJ1-1; D is ambiguous. This CDR3 region has 12 residues. Germline CDR1 reads SEHNR; CDR2 reads FQNEAQ (reference sequence). Trimming pared 5 bases from V and 8 bases from J, leaving 12 bases between. The CDR3 DNA is TGTGCCAGCAGCCCGGGTGGGTTGGAAGCTTTCTTT. This codes for CASSPGGLEAFF.

This chain links TRBV4-1 with TRBJ2-6, with 8 positions matching TRBD1. J was trimmed by 4 bases and V by 1 base; bases with no gene match: 3. The CDR3 sequence is 16 residues long. CDR1 is MGHRA and CDR2 is YSYEKL in the germline V gene. The CDR3 nucleotides are TGCGCCAGCAGCCAAGCGGACAGGGTCGGGGCCAACGTCCTGACTTTC. It codes for CASSQADRVGANVLTF.

J is TRBJ1-1 and V is TRBV21-1. TRBV21-1 is a known pseudogene. This CDR3 region has 19 residues. CDR3 region: CASSKGVGGTAFMNTEAFF. The CDR3 DNA is TGTGCCAGCAGCAAAGGAGTCGGGGGGACAGCTTTCATGAACACTGAAGCTTTCTTT.

The rearrangement uses TRBV30 and TRBJ1-1, with D hard to call. The germline V gene encodes CDR1 GTSNPN and CDR2 SVGIG (reference sequence). CDR3 length: 12 residues. Trimming removed 1 base at V and 0 bases at J, with 3 bases between. CDR3 coding DNA: TGTGCCTGGAGTGGGATGAACACTGAAGCTTTCTTT. Protein: CAWSGMNTEAFF.

The CDR3 sequence: CASSQGGYSSPLHF. The CDR3 DNA sequence: TGCGCCAGCAGCCAAGGGGGGTATAGCTCACCCCTCCACTTT. The V and J genes are TRBV4-1 and TRBJ1-6, with D possibly being TRBD1 (5 bases). Germline V gene data show CDR1 as MGHRA and CDR2 as YSYEKL. The length of the CDR3 is 14 residues. V lost 1 base to trimming and J lost 10 bases, with 11 bases between them.

V usage is TRBV28 and J usage is TRBJ2-7, with unresolved D. Germline V lookup: CDR1 MDHEN, CDR2 SYDVKM. The CDR3 loop spans 13 amino acids. V lost 6 bases and J lost 5, with 14 bases in between. The CDR3 reads CASRLPGWDEQYF. CDR3 bases: TGTGCCAGCAGATTACCTGGGTGGGACGAGCAGTACTTC.

J is TRBJ1-2 and V is TRBV11-2; D might be TRBD1 (6 bases). CDR1 and CDR2 from the germline V gene are SGHAT and FQNNGV. Trimming took 5 bases from V and 5 from J, leaving 18 bases between them. The length of the CDR3 is 15 residues. The CDR3 protein is CASSGVQGHGYGYTF. CDR3 nucleotide sequence: TGTGCCAGCAGCGGAGTACAGGGACACGGGTATGGCTACACCTTC.